This entry is about one TCR beta chain. The data derive from a study of blood T cell repertoires in COVID-19. Original methodology: Reference gene primer amplification yielded estimated nucleated cell counts. The data were produced by immunoSEQ multiplex PCR, yet TCRdb's version contains in-frame clones alone and is incomplete. The D gene and trimming were derived from the DNA, and the V and J assignments and clone size from that table. The repertoire includes some 200,000 clones, about nine tenths of them detected once, and around 6.5% sits in the top ten. The sequence came from a man older than 75 with acute or convalescent COVID-19. Input material: peripheral blood.

The CDR3 DNA sequence: TGTGCCAGCAGAGGAGGACAGGGCGCCAACGAGCAGTACTTC. The encoded protein is CASRGGQGANEQYF. This chain links TRBV6-5 with TRBJ2-7, with 8 bases aligning to TRBD1. The CDR3 is made up of 14 amino acids. The V gene end was trimmed by 6 bases and the J gene end by 5 bases; junction bases not matched to a gene: 9. CDR1 and CDR2 (germline): MNHEY, SVGAGI.